The rows below give T cell receptor beta chains drawn from one sample of a study of shared clonotypes between healthy human individuals. The data were produced by immunoSEQ multiplex PCR, yet TCRdb's version contains in-frame clones alone and is incomplete. The profile shows some 660,000 clones, less than 80% of them singletons. The sequenced sample was memory CD4+ T cells sorted from blood. These receptors came from a woman aged 25 to 39 in good health. The CDR3 runs from the conserved cysteine through the conserved F or W. Each record gives: J gene, V gene, clone size, D gene, CDR3 DNA, CDR3 protein. The D gene is left open where the match is weak. Expanded clones get a size class; other rows say once, few or many, or leave the size out.

TRBJ2-2 TRBV6-5 NA TRBD1 TGTGCCAGCAGCTACGACAGGGGTAACACCGGGGAGCTGTTTTTT CASSYDRGNTGELFF
TRBJ2-5 TRBV5-4 NA NA TGTGCCAGCAGCCCGGTGGGGGAAGAGACCCAGTACTTC CASSPVGEETQYF
TRBJ1-4 TRBV6-1 few NA TGTGCCAGCAGTGAAGCGTACAGGGACTATTCGGGTGCTAATGAAAAACTGTTTTTT CASSEAYRDYSGANEKLFF
TRBJ1-1 TRBV5-1 NA TRBD1 TGCGCCAGCAGCTCCCCACAGGGGGCAAACACTGAAGCTTTCTTT CASSSPQGANTEAFF
TRBJ1-1 TRBV15 once TRBD1 TGTGCCACCAGCAGGGCCGGGACAGAGGAAGCTTTCTTT CATSRAGTEEAFF
TRBJ1-1 TRBV7-9 NA NA TGTGCCAGCAGCAACCTACGACGGAACACTGAAGCTTTCTTT CASSNLRRNTEAFF
TRBJ1-1 TRBV18 NA NA TGTGCCAGCTCACCAAAGGGCAGCACTGAAGCTTTCTTT CASSPKGSTEAFF
TRBJ2-1 TRBV5-1 NA TRBD1 TGCGCCAGCTCCGGGACAGGGAGAATGAATGAGCAGTTCTTC CASSGTGRMNEQFF
TRBJ2-5 TRBV10-3 few NA TGTGCCATCGCCGAGGGGGGGGGCGAGACCCAGTACTTC CAIAEGGGETQYF
TRBJ2-1 TRBV19 NA TRBD2 TGTGCCAGTAAACCTAGCGGGATAGTCAATGAGCAGTTCTTC CASKPSGIVNEQFF
TRBJ1-4 TRBV11-2 NA TRBD1 TGTGCCAGCAGCTCGGGACAGCCCACGTCTAATGAAAAACTGTTTTTT CASSSGQPTSNEKLFF
TRBJ2-7 TRBV2 few NA TGTGCCAGCAGTGAAGACTGGATGTTTACCTACGAGCAGTACTTC CASSEDWMFTYEQYF
TRBJ1-1 TRBV19 NA NA TGTGCCAGTAAGGACACGAACACTGAAGCTTTCTTT CASKDTNTEAFF
TRBJ2-1 TRBV5-1 many NA TGCGCCAGCAGCTCGGACACGAGCTCCTACAATGAGCAGTTCTTC CASSSDTSSYNEQFF
TRBJ2-1 TRBV6-5 NA TRBD1 TGTGCCAGCAGGAGTGGGACAGGGGGCCGGAATGAGCAGTTCTTC CASRSGTGGRNEQFF
TRBJ2-6 TRBV5-1 few TRBD1 TGCGCCAGCAGAAAGATGGAGGGGACAGGCTCTGGGGCCAACGTCCTGACTTTC CASRKMEGTGSGANVLTF
TRBJ1-5 TRBV6-1 NA TRBD1 TGTGCCAGCAGTGAGGTCGACAGGGGCCATCAGCCCCAGCATTTT CASSEVDRGHQPQHF
TRBJ2-2 TRBV28 NA NA TGTGCCACCAGAGGGGGTCCCGGGGAGCTGTTTTTT CATRGGPGELFF
TRBJ2-4 TRBV14 NA NA TGTGCCAGCAGCCAAGAACTAGCCAAAAACATTCAGTACTTC CASSQELAKNIQYF
TRBJ2-3 TRBV28 NA TRBD1 TGTGCCAGCAGGACCGGACAGGGAACAGATACGCAGTATTTT CASRTGQGTDTQYF
TRBJ2-5 TRBV19 NA NA TGTGCCAGTAGCCGCCTACTAGAGGAGGAAGAGACCCAGTACTTC CASSRLLEEEETQYF
TRBJ2-5 TRBV18 NA TRBD2 TGTGCCAGCTCCCAATTAGGGACTAGCAACCAAGAGACCCAGTACTTC CASSQLGTSNQETQYF
TRBJ2-5 TRBV13 NA TRBD1 TGTGCCAGCAGCAGAAGACAGGGGGAGAGAGAGCAGTACTTC CASSRRQGEREQYF
TRBJ1-4 TRBV28 NA TRBD1 TGTGCCAGCAGTTTACTGACAGGGAGGTATGAAAAACTGTTTTTT CASSLLTGRYEKLFF
TRBJ2-2 TRBV7-9 NA NA TGTGCCAGTGTTAGAGGAATGGAGAGGGCCGGGGAGCTGTTTTTT CASVRGMERAGELFF
TRBJ1-5 TRBV6-1 NA NA TGTGCCAGCATTACGAAACAGCCCCAGCATTTT CASITKQPQHF
TRBJ2-5 TRBV5-1 few NA TGCGCCAGCGGTACCGGGACACCAAAAGAGACCCAGTACTTC CASGTGTPKETQYF